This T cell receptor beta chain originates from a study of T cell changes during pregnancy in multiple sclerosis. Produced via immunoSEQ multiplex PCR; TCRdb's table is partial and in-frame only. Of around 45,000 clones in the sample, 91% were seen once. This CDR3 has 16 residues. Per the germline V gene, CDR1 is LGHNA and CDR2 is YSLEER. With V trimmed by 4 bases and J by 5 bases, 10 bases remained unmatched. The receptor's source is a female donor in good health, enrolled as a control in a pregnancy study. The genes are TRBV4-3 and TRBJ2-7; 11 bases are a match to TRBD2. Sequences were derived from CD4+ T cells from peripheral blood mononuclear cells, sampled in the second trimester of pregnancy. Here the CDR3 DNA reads TGCGCCAGCAGCCCTATAGCGGGAGGGAATACCAACGAGCAGTACTTC. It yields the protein CASSPIAGGNTNEQYF.